This T cell receptor beta chain was sequenced for a study of blood T cell repertoires in COVID-19. Study as a whole: The samples span acute and convalescent COVID-19 from the United States, Italy and Spain.

Individuals drawn from some 25 US areas were about 18 to 100 years old. Symptom resolution, clearance, or two negative PCRs marked the recovered donors of Cohort 3. Original handling: Amplification with reference gene primers provided the estimates of nucleated cell counts. Data came from immunoSEQ multiplex PCR; TCRdb stores just in-frame clones and leaves some out. That table is the source of V, J and clone size, and D and trimming were worked out from the DNA. The table has 250,000 or so clones, 80% to 85% seen once. From germline, CDR1 is LGHNT and CDR2 FRNRAP. Deletions cut 4 bases from V and 12 bases from J, with 19 bases between. The CDR3 runs to 14 residues.

This sequence was found in a man in his fifties or sixties who had recovered from COVID-19. J is TRBJ2-1 and V is TRBV12-5; possible D gene TRBD2, 6 bases. The sample taken for sequencing was PBMCs or T cells enriched from blood (not recorded which). The CDR3 loop reads CASGWDRGVAGQFF. The CDR3 DNA sequence: TGTGCTAGTGGTTGGGACCGCGGGGTTGCGGGGCAGTTCTTC. The complete variable domain, with remaining parts taken from reference TRBV12-5 and TRBJ2-1, reads DARVTQTPRHKVTEMGQEVTMRCQPILGHNTVFWYRQTMMQGLELLAYFRNRAPLDDSGMPKDRFSAEMPDATLATLKIQPSEPRDSAVYFCASGWDRGVAGQFFGPGTRLTVL.